These T cell receptor beta chains were read from a single sample in a study of neurological immune-mediated disorders. TCRdb re-derived calls from the 5' RACE reads in MiXCR, one entry per CDR3 protein. The sample holds tens of thousands of distinct CDR3 sequences; 13% are singletons and the top ten take about an eighth. Sequences were obtained from PBMCs. All receptors derive from a man under 40 in good health. Each CDR3 is given with its conserved first and last residue. A D gene is named only where the DNA matches it firmly. Expanded clones get a size class; other rows say once, few or many, or leave the size out.

d_call	j_call	clone_size	v_call	cdr3_aa	cdr3_nt
.	TRBJ2-2	many	TRBV7-2	CASRLSGTGELFF	TGTGCCAGCAGACTTAGCGGAACCGGGGAGCTGTTTTTT
.	TRBJ2-4	many	TRBV7-9	CASSQWEGEAGNIQYF	TGTGCCAGCAGCCAGTGGGAGGGGGAAGCAGGGAACATTCAGTACTTC
TRBD2	TRBJ2-1	many	TRBV29-1	CSVDSGGRGIF	TGCAGCGTTGACTCGGGGGGAAGAGGGATCTTC
TRBD2	TRBJ2-1	many	TRBV20-1	CSAWTRSYNEQFF	TGCAGTGCGTGGACTAGATCCTACAATGAGCAGTTCTTC
.	TRBJ2-7	many	TRBV28	CASSWGTIYEQYF	TGTGCCAGCAGCTGGGGGACAATCTACGAGCAGTACTTC
TRBD2	TRBJ2-2	many	TRBV20-1	CSARDRGLAGRSWTGELFF	TGCAGTGCTAGAGATCGGGGACTAGCGGGGCGGTCATGGACCGGGGAGCTGTTTTTT
.	TRBJ2-1	many	TRBV5-1	CASSLTWGREPYNEQFF	TGCGCCAGCAGCTTGACGTGGGGGCGGGAGCCCTACAATGAGCAGTTCTTC
TRBD2	TRBJ2-7	.	TRBV6-1	CASSVGTSKTYEQYF	TGTGCCAGCAGTGTAGGGACTAGCAAAACCTACGAGCAGTACTTC
.	TRBJ1-4	.	TRBV27	CASSLSPQSATDEKLFF	TGTGCCAGCAGTTTATCCCCCCAATCTGCAACTGATGAAAAACTGTTTTTT
TRBD1	TRBJ2-7	many	TRBV5-1	CASSLIQGEIYEQYF	TGCGCCAGCAGCTTGATACAGGGGGAAATTTACGAGCAGTACTTC
TRBD1	TRBJ2-3	many	TRBV5-6	CASSSAGTGGADTQYF	TGTGCCAGCAGTTCCGCCGGGACAGGGGGTGCAGATACGCAGTATTTT
TRBD2	TRBJ2-2	many	TRBV5-1	CASRSVETSFTGELFF	TGCGCCAGCAGATCGGTCGAGACTAGCTTCACCGGGGAGCTGTTTTTT
.	TRBJ1-3	many	TRBV20-1	CSANDPTGSSGNTIYF	TGCAGTGCGAATGACCCTACAGGGAGCTCTGGAAACACCATATATTTT
.	TRBJ2-7	many	TRBV29-1	CSTQGKGEQYF	TGCAGTACACAGGGAAAAGGGGAGCAGTACTTC
.	TRBJ2-5	.	TRBV5-1	CASSFYICSARPSGRQETQYF	.
TRBD2	TRBJ2-5	many	TRBV12-3/TRBV12-4	CASSSRLAEETQYF	TGTGCCAGCAGTTCCAGACTAGCCGAAGAGACCCAGTACTTC
.	TRBJ1-1	.	TRBV28	CSTSPIGTDTEAFF	TGTTCCACCAGCCCCATCGGGACGGACACTGAAGCTTTCTTT
TRBD2	TRBJ2-2	many	TRBV28	CASSTRLAGGRITGELFF	TGTGCCAGCAGTACAAGACTAGCGGGAGGGAGAATCACCGGGGAGCTGTTTTTT
TRBD1	TRBJ2-7	many	TRBV7-2	CASSLDRDRGTYEQYF	TGTGCCAGCAGCTTAGACCGAGACAGGGGTACCTACGAGCAGTACTTC
.	TRBJ2-5	many	TRBV5-5	CASSGRGGASETQYF	TGTGCCAGCAGCGGACGAGGGGGGGCGAGCGAGACCCAGTACTTC
.	TRBJ2-1	many	TRBV5-1	CASSSGRFGYNEQFF	TGCGCCAGCAGCTCGGGGAGATTCGGCTACAATGAGCAGTTCTTC
.	TRBJ1-4	many	TRBV10-3	CASADLPVAATNEKLFF	TGTGCCAGTGCTGACCTGCCGGTTGCGGCAACTAATGAAAAACTGTTTTTT
.	TRBJ1-5	many	TRBV7-8	CASSPVPNQPQHF	TGTGCCAGCAGCCCCGTCCCTAATCAGCCCCAGCATTTT
TRBD1	TRBJ2-2	many	TRBV25-1	CASMLQGSGELFF	TGTGCCAGCATGTTACAGGGGTCCGGGGAGCTGTTTTTT
TRBD1	TRBJ2-4	many	TRBV7-3	CASSLGGTGIAIQYF	TGTGCCAGCAGCTTGGGGGGGACAGGGATTGCCATTCAGTACTTC
.	TRBJ1-5	many	TRBV15	CATSSNSLNQPQHF	TGTGCCACCAGCAGCAACTCTCTCAATCAGCCCCAGCATTTT
.	TRBJ2-7	.	TRBV5-1	CASRQDPGPYEQYF	TGCGCCAGCAGACAGGATCCAGGGCCCTACGAGCAGTACTTC